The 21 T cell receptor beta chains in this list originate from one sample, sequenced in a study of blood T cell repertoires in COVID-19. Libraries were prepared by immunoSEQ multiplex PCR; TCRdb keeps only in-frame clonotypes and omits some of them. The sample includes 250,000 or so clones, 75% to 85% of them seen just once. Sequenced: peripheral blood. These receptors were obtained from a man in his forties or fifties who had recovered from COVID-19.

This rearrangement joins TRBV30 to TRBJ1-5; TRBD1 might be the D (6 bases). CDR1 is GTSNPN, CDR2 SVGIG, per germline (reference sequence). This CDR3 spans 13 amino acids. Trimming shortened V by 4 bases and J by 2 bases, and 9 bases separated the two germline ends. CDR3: CAWTRQGNQPQHF. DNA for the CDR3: TGTGCCTGGACTCGACAGGGCAATCAGCCCCAGCATTTT.

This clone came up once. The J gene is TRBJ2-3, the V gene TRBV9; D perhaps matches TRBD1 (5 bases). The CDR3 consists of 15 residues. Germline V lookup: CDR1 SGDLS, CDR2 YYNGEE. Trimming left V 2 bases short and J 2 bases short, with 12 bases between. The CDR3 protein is CASSVFGASTDTQYF. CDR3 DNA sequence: TGTGCCAGCAGCGTCTTTGGGGCCTCCACAGATACGCAGTATTTT.

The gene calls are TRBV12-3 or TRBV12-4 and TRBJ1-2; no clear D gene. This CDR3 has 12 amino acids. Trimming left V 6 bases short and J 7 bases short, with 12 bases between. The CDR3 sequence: CASSQEGSGYTF. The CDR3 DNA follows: TGTGCCAGCAGCCAGGAGGGTTCTGGCTACACCTTC.

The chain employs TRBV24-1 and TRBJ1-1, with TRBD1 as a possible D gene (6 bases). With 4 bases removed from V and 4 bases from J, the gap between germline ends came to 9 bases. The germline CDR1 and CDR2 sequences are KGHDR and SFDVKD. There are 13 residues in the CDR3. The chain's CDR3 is CATSEQQGTEAFF. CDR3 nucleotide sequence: TGTGCCACCAGTGAACAACAGGGCACTGAAGCTTTCTTT.

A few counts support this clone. CDR3 in amino acids: CSVHQTGQGKNEQYF. The CDR3 nucleotides are TGCAGCGTCCACCAAACGGGACAGGGAAAGAACGAGCAGTACTTC. This rearrangement joins TRBV29-1 to TRBJ2-7; 9 nucleotides line up with TRBD1. The junction had 14 bases not matched to a gene; V was cut back by 6 bases and J by 5 bases. From germline, CDR1 is SQVTM and CDR2 ANQGSEA. This CDR3 is 15 amino acids long.

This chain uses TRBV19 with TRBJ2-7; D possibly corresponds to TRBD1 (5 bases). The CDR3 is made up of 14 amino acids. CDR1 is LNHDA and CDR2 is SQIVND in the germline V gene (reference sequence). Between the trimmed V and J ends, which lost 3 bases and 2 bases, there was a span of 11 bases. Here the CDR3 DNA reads TGTGCCAGTAGTATGGCAGGGTTGACCTACGAGCAGTACTTC. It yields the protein CASSMAGLTYEQYF. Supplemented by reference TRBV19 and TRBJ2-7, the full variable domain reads DGGITQSPKYLFRKEGQNVTLSCEQNLNHDAMYWYRQDPGQGLRLIYYSQIVNDFQKGDIAEGYSVSREKKESFPLTVTSAQKNPTAFYLCASSMAGLTYEQYFGPGTRLTVT.

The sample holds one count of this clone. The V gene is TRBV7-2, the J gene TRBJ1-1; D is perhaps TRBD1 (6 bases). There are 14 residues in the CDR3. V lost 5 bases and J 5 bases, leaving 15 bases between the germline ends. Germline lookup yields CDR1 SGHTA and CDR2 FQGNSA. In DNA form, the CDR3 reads TGTGCCAGCAGCGTGACCCAGGGGAGAACTGAAGCTTTCTTT. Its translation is CASSVTQGRTEAFF.

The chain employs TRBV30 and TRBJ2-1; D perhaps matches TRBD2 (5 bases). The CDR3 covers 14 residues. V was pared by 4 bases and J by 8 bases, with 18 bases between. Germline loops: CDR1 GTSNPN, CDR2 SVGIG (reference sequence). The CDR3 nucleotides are TGTGCCTGGACGAGCGACTACAGTTGGGATGAGCAGTTCTTC. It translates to CAWTSDYSWDEQFF.

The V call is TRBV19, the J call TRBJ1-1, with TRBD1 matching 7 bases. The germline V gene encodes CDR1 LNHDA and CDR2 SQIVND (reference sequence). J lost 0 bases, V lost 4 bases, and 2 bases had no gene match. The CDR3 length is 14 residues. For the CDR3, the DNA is TGTGCCAGTAGTACCGACAGGGTGAACACTGAAGCTTTCTTT. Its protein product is CASSTDRVNTEAFF. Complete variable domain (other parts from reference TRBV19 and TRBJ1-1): DGGITQSPKYLFRKEGQNVTLSCEQNLNHDAMYWYRQDPGQGLRLIYYSQIVNDFQKGDIAEGYSVSREKKESFPLTVTSAQKNPTAFYLCASSTDRVNTEAFFGQGTRLTVV.

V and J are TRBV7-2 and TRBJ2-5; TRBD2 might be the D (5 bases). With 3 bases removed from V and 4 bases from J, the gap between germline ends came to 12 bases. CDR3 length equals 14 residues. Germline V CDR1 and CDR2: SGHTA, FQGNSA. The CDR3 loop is CASSFSSGGETQYF. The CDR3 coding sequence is TGTGCCAGCAGCTTTTCGTCCGGAGGAGAGACCCAGTACTTC.

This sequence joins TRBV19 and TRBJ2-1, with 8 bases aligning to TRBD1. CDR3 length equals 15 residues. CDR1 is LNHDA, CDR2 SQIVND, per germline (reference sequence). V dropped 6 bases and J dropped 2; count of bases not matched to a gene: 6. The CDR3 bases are TGTGCCAGTAGCTGGACAGGGTTGGCCTACAATGAGCAGTTCTTC. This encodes CASSWTGLAYNEQFF.

The CDR3 sequence is CASRSRLAGGYNEQFF. The CDR3 region has the DNA TGTGCCAGCAGATCTCGACTAGCGGGAGGATACAATGAGCAGTTCTTC. The chain recombines TRBV6-4 with TRBJ2-1; 13 nucleotides line up with TRBD2. CDR1 is MRHNA, CDR2 SNTAGT, per germline. CDR3 size: 16 residues. V was clipped by 6 bases and J by 4 bases; unmatched bases: 6.

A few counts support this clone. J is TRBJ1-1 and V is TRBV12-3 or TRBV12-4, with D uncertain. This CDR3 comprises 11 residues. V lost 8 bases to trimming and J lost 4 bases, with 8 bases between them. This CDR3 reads CASGRSTEAFF. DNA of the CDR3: TGTGCCAGCGGCCGGAGCACTGAAGCTTTCTTT.

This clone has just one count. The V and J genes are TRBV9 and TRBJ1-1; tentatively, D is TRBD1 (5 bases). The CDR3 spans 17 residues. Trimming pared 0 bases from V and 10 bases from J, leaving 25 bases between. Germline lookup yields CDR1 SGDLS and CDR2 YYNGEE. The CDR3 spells CASSVGVHDGQLRGAFF. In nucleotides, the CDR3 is TGTGCCAGCAGCGTAGGGGTGCACGACGGACAACTAAGGGGAGCTTTCTTT.

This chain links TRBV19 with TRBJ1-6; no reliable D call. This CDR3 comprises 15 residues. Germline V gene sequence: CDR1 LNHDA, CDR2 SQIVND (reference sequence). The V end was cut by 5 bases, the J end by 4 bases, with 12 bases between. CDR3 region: CASSYQAGYNSPLHF. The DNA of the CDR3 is TGTGCCAGTAGTTACCAGGCTGGTTATAATTCACCCCTCCACTTT.

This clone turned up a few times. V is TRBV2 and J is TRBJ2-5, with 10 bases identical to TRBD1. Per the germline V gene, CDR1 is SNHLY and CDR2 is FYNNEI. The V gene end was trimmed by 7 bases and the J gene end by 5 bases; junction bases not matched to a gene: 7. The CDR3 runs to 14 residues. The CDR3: CASKVTGGIETQYF. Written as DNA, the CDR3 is TGTGCCAGCAAAGTGACAGGGGGCATCGAGACCCAGTACTTC.

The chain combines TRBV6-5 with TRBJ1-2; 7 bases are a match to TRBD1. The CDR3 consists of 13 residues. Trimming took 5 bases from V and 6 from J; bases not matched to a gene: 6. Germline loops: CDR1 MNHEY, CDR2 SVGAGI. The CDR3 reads CASSPDRAHGYTF. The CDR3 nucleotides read TGTGCCAGCAGTCCCGACAGGGCCCATGGCTACACCTTC.

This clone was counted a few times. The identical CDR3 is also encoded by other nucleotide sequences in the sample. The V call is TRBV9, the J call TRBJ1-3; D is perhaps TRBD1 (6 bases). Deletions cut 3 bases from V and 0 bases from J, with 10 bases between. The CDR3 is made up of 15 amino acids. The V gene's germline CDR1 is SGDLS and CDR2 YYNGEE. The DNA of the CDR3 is TGTGCCAGCAGCGGTACAGGGAGCTCTGGAAACACCATATATTTT. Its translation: CASSGTGSSGNTIYF.

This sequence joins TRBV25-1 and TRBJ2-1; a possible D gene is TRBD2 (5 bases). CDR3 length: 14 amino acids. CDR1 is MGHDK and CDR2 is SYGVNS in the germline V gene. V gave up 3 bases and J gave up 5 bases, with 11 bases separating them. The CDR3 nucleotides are TGTGCCAGCAGTGAGTTCGGGGAGAACAATGAGCAGTTCTTC. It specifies CASSEFGENNEQFF.

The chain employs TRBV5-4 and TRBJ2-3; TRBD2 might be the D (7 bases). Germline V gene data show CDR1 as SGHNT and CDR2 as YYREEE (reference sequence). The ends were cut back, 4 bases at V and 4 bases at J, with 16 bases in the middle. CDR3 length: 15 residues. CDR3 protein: CASSRPGGGADTQYF. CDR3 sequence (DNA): TGTGCCAGCAGCCGGCCGGGGGGCGGGGCAGATACGCAGTATTTT.

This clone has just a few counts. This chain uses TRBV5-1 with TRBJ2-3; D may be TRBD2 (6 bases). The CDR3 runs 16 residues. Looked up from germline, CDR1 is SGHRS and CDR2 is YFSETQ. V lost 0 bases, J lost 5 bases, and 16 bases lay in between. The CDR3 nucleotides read TGCGCCAGCAGCTTGGCACGTTTCGGGAGCGAAGATACGCAGTATTTT. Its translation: CASSLARFGSEDTQYF.